This T cell receptor (beta chain) comes out of a study of CD8+ T cells in alopecia areata. Between the trimmed V and J ends, which lost 1 base and 5 bases, there was a span of 2 bases. The germline V gene encodes CDR1 SGHDN and CDR2 FVKESK. CDR3 length: 12 amino acids. RNA extraction and reverse transcription yielded cDNA as sequencing template. Assay: immunoSEQ multiplex PCR; the TCRdb copy retains only in-frame clones and omits some. The repertoire includes over 90,000 clones, around 84% of them detected once, and around 10% sits in the top ten. Treatment indicated: oral pan-JAK inhibitor, 5-10 mg twice daily.

The clonotype comes from a human donor with alopecia areata. The material sequenced was CD8+ T cells sorted from blood, taken between weeks 30 and 35, from a patient treated with tofacitinib. This chain links TRBV14 with TRBJ2-2, with D hard to call. CDR3 loop: CASSQVTGELFF. The DNA of the CDR3 is TGTGCCAGCAGCCAAGTTACCGGGGAGCTGTTTTTT.